The 31 T cell receptor beta chains below all came from one sample that was sequenced in a study of T cells after yellow fever vaccination. TCRdb reanalysed the 5' RACE reads using MiXCR and keeps one entry per CDR3 protein. The sample consists of hundreds of thousands of distinct CDR3 sequences, around 3.6% of them appearing once. The source material was PBMCs, sampled on the day of the yellow fever booster vaccination. The receptors come from a man in his late teens or twenties who received the YFV17D yellow fever vaccine.

In this sample, this clonotype turned up many times. The gene calls are TRBV18 and TRBJ2-5; D not certain. The CDR3 runs to 14 residues. Per germline, CDR1 KGHSH and CDR2 LQKENI. Between the trimmed V and J ends, which lost 0 bases and 1 base, there was a span of 6 bases. CDR3: CASSPPGFQETQYF. Written as DNA, the CDR3 is TGTGCCAGCTCACCACCCGGGTTCCAAGAGACCCAGTACTTC.

This chain joins TRBV27 and TRBJ2-7, with D possibly called TRBD1 or TRBD2 (6 bases each). The V end was cut by 1 base, the J end by 4 bases, with 11 bases between. The CDR3 sequence is 14 residues long. The germline gives CDR1 MNHEY, CDR2 SMNVEV (reference sequence). This chain's CDR3 is CASSLFGGGYEQYF. As DNA, the CDR3 is TGTGCCAGCAGTTTATTCGGAGGGGGGTACGAGCAGTACTTC.

This clonotype has just a few counts. V gene TRBV7-2 combines with J gene TRBJ2-1; 9 positions match TRBD2. Germline-derived CDR1 and CDR2 are SGHTA and FQGNSA. This CDR3 contains 15 residues. Trimming cost V 2 bases and J 10 bases; bases outside gene matches: 9. The DNA of the CDR3 is TGTGCCAGCAGCTTACGTGGCGGGGGGGCCGGGGAGCAGTTCTTC. Protein sequence: CASSLRGGGAGEQFF.

This clonotype appeared many times. This sequence joins TRBV7-3 and TRBJ2-5; the D call may be TRBD1 or TRBD2 (5 bases each). Germline V lookup: CDR1 SGHTA, CDR2 FQGTGA. CDR3 size: 14 residues. V shed 2 bases and J shed 3 bases, with 10 bases lying between them. The chain's CDR3 is CASSLGGNEETQYF. CDR3 nucleotides: TGTGCCAGCAGCTTAGGGGGAAACGAAGAGACCCAGTACTTC.

The chain employs TRBV11-2 and TRBJ1-1; D remains ambiguous. From germline, CDR1 is SGHAT and CDR2 FQNNGV. V was pared by 6 bases and J by 5 bases, with 10 bases between. The CDR3 spans 12 residues. In DNA form, the CDR3 reads TGTGCCAGCAGACATACGGGGACTGAAGCTTTCTTT. Translation gives CASRHTGTEAFF. The complete variable domain, with remaining parts taken from reference TRBV11-2 and TRBJ1-1, reads EAGVAQSPRYKIIEKRQSVAFWCNPISGHATLYWYQQILGQGPKLLIQFQNNGVVDDSQLPKDRFSAERLKGVDSTLKIQPAKLEDSAVYLCASRHTGTEAFFGQGTRLTVV.

This clonotype was detected many times. The chain joins TRBV11-1 to TRBJ2-2, with a tentative D call TRBD1 (5 bases). Germline CDR1 reads SGHAT; CDR2 reads FQDESV (reference sequence). CDR3 length: 16 residues. V was pared by 2 bases and J by 4 bases, with 14 bases between. This chain's CDR3 is CASSLSGHRSTGELFF. The CDR3 coding sequence is TGTGCCAGCAGCTTATCTGGACACCGGAGCACCGGGGAGCTGTTTTTT.

This clonotype was recorded at least ten times. V gene TRBV7-6 combines with J gene TRBJ2-1, with TRBD2 matching 11 bases. In germline, CDR1 is SGHVS, CDR2 FNYEAQ. The CDR3 spans 16 residues. After removal of 5 bases from V and 7 bases from J, the junction contained 10 bases not matched to a gene. The CDR3 DNA is TGTGCCAGCAGCCAGCCTACTAGCGGGGGCAATAATGAGCAGTTCTTC. Its protein product is CASSQPTSGGNNEQFF.

This clonotype occurred many times. J is TRBJ2-5 and V is TRBV7-9; 9 bases map to TRBD2. Germline CDR1 is SEHNR and CDR2 is FQNEAQ (reference sequence). J lost 0 bases, V lost 3 bases, and 8 bases had no gene match. The CDR3 consists of 17 residues. CDR3 DNA: TGTGCCAGCAGCTTCCTTAGACTAGCGGATCACCAAGAGACCCAGTACTTC. Amino acids: CASSFLRLADHQETQYF.

This clonotype was observed at least ten times. The chain carries TRBV12-3 or TRBV12-4 and TRBJ2-1; D is possibly TRBD2 (5 bases). V lost 7 bases to trimming and J lost 3 bases, with 16 bases between them. The CDR3 length is 15 residues. The CDR3 DNA follows: TGTGCCAGCACCGTCGACTATTTTGGCTACAATGAGCAGTTCTTC. This translates into CASTVDYFGYNEQFF.

This chain's CDR3 is CASSHPYGPQHF. In DNA form, the CDR3 reads TGTGCCAGCAGCCACCCTTACGGGCCCCAGCATTTT. The J gene is TRBJ1-5, the V gene TRBV7-2; D is unresolved. The germline V and J ends were trimmed by 5 bases and 9 bases, with 11 bases remaining between them. Germline CDR1 and CDR2: SGHTA and FQGNSA. The CDR3 totals 12 residues.

In its sample, this clonotype was seen many times. The V call is TRBV20-1, the J call TRBJ1-1, with D hard to call. V was pared by 0 bases and J by 0 bases, with 11 bases between. Germline CDR1 is DFQATT and CDR2 is SNEGSKA (reference sequence). This CDR3 has 15 amino acids. The CDR3 is CSARDWRGLNTEAFF. The CDR3, as DNA: TGCAGTGCTAGAGATTGGCGGGGTTTGAACACTGAAGCTTTCTTT.

The sample holds a few counts of this clonotype. One junction end does not reproduce the germline sequence, and a read error may be involved. The chain links TRBV7-2 to TRBJ2-7; the D is unclear. Germline CDR1 SGHTA, CDR2 FQGNSA. This CDR3 has 14 amino acids. CDR3 protein: CASSLGRPIYGQYF. CDR3 in DNA: TGTGCCAGCAGCTTAGGACGGCCAATTTACGGGCAGTACTTC.

This clonotype was seen only a few times. This sequence joins TRBV25-1 and TRBJ2-7, with TRBD2 matching 7 bases. J lost 2 bases, V lost 8 bases, and 6 bases had no gene match. Per germline, CDR1 MGHDK and CDR2 SYGVNS. The CDR3 loop spans 13 amino acids. CDR3 nucleotide sequence: TGTGCCAGCGTCCCCGCGGGGGCCTACGAGCAGTACTTC. This gives the protein CASVPAGAYEQYF.

The V and J genes are TRBV2 and TRBJ2-3, with unresolved D. Deletions cut 5 bases from V and 0 bases from J, with 15 bases between. Germline-derived CDR1 and CDR2 are SNHLY and FYNNEI. This CDR3 comprises 16 residues. CDR3 sequence reads: CASSPDPYISTDTQYF. DNA of the CDR3: TGTGCCAGCAGTCCCGACCCGTATATTAGCACAGATACGCAGTATTTT.

The CDR3 loop is CAISENYGYTF. The CDR3 DNA sequence: TGTGCCATCAGTGAGAACTATGGCTACACCTTC. The chain is built from TRBV10-3 and TRBJ1-2, with unresolved D. The CDR3 loop spans 11 amino acids. Germline V lookup: CDR1 ENHRY, CDR2 SYGVKD. Trimming stripped 2 bases from V and 2 bases from J, with 0 bases between.

The V call is TRBV12-3 or TRBV12-4, the J call TRBJ1-1; 10 bases line up with TRBD1. With 6 bases clipped from V and 4 bases from J, the junction kept 5 bases outside the gene matches. This CDR3 has 14 amino acids. In DNA, the CDR3 is TGTGCCAGCAGATATCGGACAGGGGGCACTGAAGCTTTCTTT. Residues: CASRYRTGGTEAFF.

This rearrangement joins TRBV7-8 to TRBJ2-2; D gene unclear. The CDR3 runs to 12 residues. V was shortened by 2 bases and J by 6 bases, with 4 bases between the two germline ends. The germline V gene has CDR1 SGHVS and CDR2 FQNEAQ. CDR3 residues: CASSLTSGELFF. DNA for the CDR3: TGTGCCAGCAGCTTAACTTCCGGGGAGCTGTTTTTT.

This clonotype was recorded many times. This chain joins TRBV10-2 and TRBJ2-3; 10 positions agree with TRBD2. The V and J ends lost 1 base and 7 bases, in that order; junction bases with no gene match: 8. Germline assignment: CDR1 WSHSY and CDR2 SAAADI. CDR3 length: 16 residues. DNA for the CDR3: TGCGCCAGCAGTGAGTGGGGGAGCGGGGGGGCGAATACGCAGTATTTT. This gives the protein CASSEWGSGGANTQYF.

At least ten counts were recorded for this clonotype. This sequence joins TRBV5-1 and TRBJ2-3; 7 bases are shared with TRBD2. This CDR3 is built from 16 residues. Germline V gene data show CDR1 as SGHRS and CDR2 as YFSETQ. Losses at the gene ends were 4 bases for V and 3 bases for J; bases not matched to a gene: 11. CDR3 DNA: TGCGCCAGCAGCCTCGGACTAGACCCTAGTACAGATACGCAGTATTTT. Translation: CASSLGLDPSTDTQYF.

This clonotype has ten or more counts. This chain joins TRBV20-1 and TRBJ2-3; D possibly corresponds to TRBD1 (6 bases). Germline-derived CDR1 and CDR2 are DFQATT and SNEGSKA (reference sequence). V was cut by 6 bases and J by 2 bases, with 24 bases left in between. There are 17 residues in the CDR3. The CDR3 is CSAYADLIAGDTDTQYF. The CDR3 DNA is TGCAGTGCGTACGCCGATCTCATAGCAGGGGACACAGATACGCAGTATTTT.

The chain combines TRBV12-3 or TRBV12-4 with TRBJ2-1; weak D call: TRBD2 (5 bases). The CDR3 is 14 amino acids. V lost 1 base, J lost 6 bases, and 10 bases lay in between. The CDR3: CASSLVRGFNEQFF. The DNA for the CDR3 is TGTGCCAGCAGTTTAGTTCGGGGTTTCAATGAGCAGTTCTTC.

The V call is TRBV4-3, the J call TRBJ2-1; no clear D gene. From germline, CDR1 is LGHNA and CDR2 YSLEER. The CDR3 is 14 residues long. The germline V and J ends were trimmed by 1 base and 13 bases, with 17 bases remaining between them. CDR3 residues: CASSQADSPADQFF. The CDR3 coding sequence is TGCGCCAGCAGCCAAGCAGATTCCCCAGCCGATCAGTTCTTC.

V usage is TRBV28 and J usage is TRBJ1-1; TRBD1 matches at 10 bases. The CDR3 extends over 17 amino acids. J was trimmed by 4 bases and V by 4 bases; bases with no gene match: 12. Looked up from germline, CDR1 is MDHEN and CDR2 is SYDVKM. The CDR3 region has the DNA TGTGCCAGCAGTTCCAGACAGGGGGCTGAGGTGGTCACTGAAGCTTTCTTT. It translates to CASSSRQGAEVVTEAFF.

This clonotype was observed a handful of times. The chain employs TRBV5-1 and TRBJ2-7; a weak D match, TRBD1 (5 bases). From germline, CDR1 is SGHRS and CDR2 YFSETQ. CDR3 length: 15 residues. With 0 bases removed from V and 5 bases from J, the gap between germline ends came to 15 bases. CDR3 coding DNA: TGCGCCAGCAGCTTGGGTAAGGGGTCTTGGAACGAGCAGTACTTC. Translation gives CASSLGKGSWNEQYF. Full variable domain (remainder filled in from reference TRBV5-1 and TRBJ2-7): KAGVTQTPRYLIKTRGQQVTLSCSPISGHRSVSWYQQTPGQGLQFLFEYFSETQRNKGNFPGRFSGRQFSNSRSEMNVSTLELGDSALYLCASSLGKGSWNEQYFGPGTRLTVT.

V usage is TRBV3-1 and J usage is TRBJ2-1; 13 nucleotides agree with TRBD2. The ends lost 4 bases at V and 0 bases at J; junction bases unmatched: 12. CDR3 length: 20 residues. The V gene's germline CDR1 is LGHDT and CDR2 YNNKEL (reference sequence). The CDR3 DNA is TGTGCCAGCAGCCCTGCACTAGCGGGGGGGCGTTTGAGCTCCTACAATGAGCAGTTCTTC. It encodes CASSPALAGGRLSSYNEQFF.

This clonotype was seen repeatedly, ten times or more. V is TRBV5-4 and J is TRBJ1-2; TRBD1 agrees at 8 bases. The CDR3 covers 14 residues. The trim removed 1 base at V and 7 bases at J, leaving 6 bases unmatched. The V gene's germline CDR1 is SGHNT and CDR2 YYREEE (reference sequence). CDR3 sequence: CASSLSQGAAGYTF. The DNA for the CDR3 is TGTGCCAGCAGCTTGTCGCAGGGGGCGGCTGGCTACACCTTC.

This chain joins TRBV4-3 and TRBJ2-3; 9 bases agree with TRBD1. The V gene's germline CDR1 is LGHNA and CDR2 YSLEER. The V and J ends lost 4 bases and 4 bases, in that order; junction bases with no gene match: 9. This CDR3 contains 16 residues. CDR3: CASSRDRGTGSDTQYF. CDR3 sequence (DNA): TGCGCCAGCAGCCGGGATCGTGGGACAGGGTCAGATACGCAGTATTTT.

This clonotype was seen more than once but under ten times. This chain uses TRBV7-8 with TRBJ1-6, with 7 bases identical to TRBD1. Losses at the gene ends were 5 bases for V and 7 bases for J; bases not matched to a gene: 8. The CDR3 loop spans 15 amino acids. CDR1 is SGHVS and CDR2 is FQNEAQ in the germline V gene. CDR3 region: CASSRPGQENSPLHF. The CDR3 DNA sequence: TGTGCCAGCAGCCGACCCGGACAGGAAAATTCACCCCTCCACTTT.

This clonotype has a handful of counts. This rearrangement joins TRBV10-3 to TRBJ1-5; 8 positions agree with TRBD1. Germline V gene data show CDR1 as ENHRY and CDR2 as SYGVKD. This CDR3 is 13 amino acids long. Trimming at V came to 11 bases and at J to 5 bases, leaving 8 bases not matched to a gene. The CDR3 region is CAAATGEDQPQHF. Here the CDR3 DNA reads TGTGCCGCCGCGACAGGGGAGGATCAGCCCCAGCATTTT.

CDR3 protein: CASNRDGDQPQHF. CDR3 sequence (DNA): TGTGCCAGCAACCGGGACGGGGATCAGCCCCAGCATTTT. The chain uses TRBV6-6 and TRBJ1-5, with D possibly being TRBD1 (5 bases). The ends were cut back, 7 bases at V and 5 bases at J, with 12 bases in the middle. The CDR3 consists of 13 residues. CDR1 MNHNY and CDR2 SVGAGI come from the germline V gene (reference sequence).

This chain links TRBV20-1 with TRBJ1-5, with TRBD1 as a possible D gene (6 bases). Germline V gene sequence: CDR1 DFQATT, CDR2 SNEGSKA (reference sequence). Trimming took off 1 base at V and 7 bases at J, with 17 bases between the two ends. The CDR3 extends over 15 amino acids. CDR3 sequence: CSARVPPGGGQPQHF. CDR3 in DNA: TGCAGTGCTAGAGTACCTCCCGGAGGGGGGCAGCCCCAGCATTTT.